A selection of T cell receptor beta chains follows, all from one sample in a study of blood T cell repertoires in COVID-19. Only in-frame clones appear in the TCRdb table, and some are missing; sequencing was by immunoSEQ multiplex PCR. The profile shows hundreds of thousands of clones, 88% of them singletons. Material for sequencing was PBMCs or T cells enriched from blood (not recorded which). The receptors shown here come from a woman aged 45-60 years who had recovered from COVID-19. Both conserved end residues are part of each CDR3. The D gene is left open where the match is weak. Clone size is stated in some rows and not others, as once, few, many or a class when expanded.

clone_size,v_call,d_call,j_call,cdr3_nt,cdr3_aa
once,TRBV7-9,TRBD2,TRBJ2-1,TGTGCCAGCAGAACCGGGACTAGCTACAATGAGCAGTTCTTC,CASRTGTSYNEQFF
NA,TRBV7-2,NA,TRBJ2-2,TGTGCCAGCAGCCCTTCCCAGGTAGACGCGAACACCGGGGAGCTGTTTTTT,CASSPSQVDANTGELFF
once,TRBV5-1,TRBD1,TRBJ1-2,TGCGCCAGCAGCATGGGACAGGGGGGCGATGGCTACACCTTC,CASSMGQGGDGYTF
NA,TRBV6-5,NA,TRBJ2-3,TGTGCCAGCAGTCGGGACTTCACAGATACGCAGTATTTT,CASSRDFTDTQYF
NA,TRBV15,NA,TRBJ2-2,TGTGCCACCAGCAGAGCATCTAGGACTCCGGCCGGGGAGCTGTTTTTT,CATSRASRTPAGELFF
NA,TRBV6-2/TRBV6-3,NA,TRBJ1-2,TGTGCCAGCAGCCCCGTTGGGCCCCCGGATGGCTACACCTTC,CASSPVGPPDGYTF
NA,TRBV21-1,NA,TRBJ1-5,TGTGCCAGCAAGGGGGACAGAGTGAATCAGCCCCAGCATTTT,CASKGDRVNQPQHF
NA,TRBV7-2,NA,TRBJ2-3,TGTGCCAGCAGCTTATCACCAGGGATTAGCACAGATACGCAGTATTTT,CASSLSPGISTDTQYF
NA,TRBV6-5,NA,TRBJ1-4,TGTGCCAGCAGTCCGAGGGCGAGGACCGAGGAAAAACTGTTTTTT,CASSPRARTEEKLFF
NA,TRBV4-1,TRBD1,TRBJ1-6,TGCGCCAGCAGCCAGTACACAGGGGTAAGTTCACCCCTCCACTTT,CASSQYTGVSSPLHF
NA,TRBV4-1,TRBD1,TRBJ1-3,TGCGCCAGCAGCCAAGATAGTGGGACAGGGTTTTCTGGAAACACCATATATTTT,CASSQDSGTGFSGNTIYF
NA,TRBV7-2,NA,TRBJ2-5,TGTGCCAGCAGCTTAACCACCACTAGGACTCTTGAGACCCAGTACTTC,CASSLTTTRTLETQYF
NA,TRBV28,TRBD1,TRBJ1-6,TGTGCCAGCAGTGCGCCGCTACAGGGGCCCATCCACTTT,CASSAPLQGPIHF
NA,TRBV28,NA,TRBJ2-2,TGTGCCAGCAGTTTTGGTAGCGGCACCGGGGAGCTGTTTTTT,CASSFGSGTGELFF
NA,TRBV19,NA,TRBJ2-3,TGTGCCAGTAGTCCTCGTGGCCAAGTGGATACGCAGTATTTT,CASSPRGQVDTQYF
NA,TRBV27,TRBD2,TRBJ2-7,TGTGCCAGCAGGAAGAGCGGGAGGGACCCCTACGAGCAGTACTTC,CASRKSGRDPYEQYF
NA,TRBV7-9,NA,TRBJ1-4,TGTGCCAGCAGCAACAGAGGGCGGGGCCGGGTCGATGAAAAACTGTTTTTT,CASSNRGRGRVDEKLFF
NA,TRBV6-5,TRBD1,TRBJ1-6,TGTGCCAGCAGTTACACCTCCGGGACAGGGGTTTCACCCCTCCACTTT,CASSYTSGTGVSPLHF
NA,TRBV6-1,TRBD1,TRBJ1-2,TGTGCCAGCAGTGACGGAGGGACAGGGCGGTCTAACTATGGCTACACCTTC,CASSDGGTGRSNYGYTF
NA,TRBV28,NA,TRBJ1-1,TGTGCCAGCAGTTCATACAGGTGGAACACTGAAGCTTTCTTT,CASSSYRWNTEAFF
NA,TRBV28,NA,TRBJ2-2,TGTGCCAGCAGTTTAGTTCGGGGAGGTCGGACCGGGGAGCTGTTTTTT,CASSLVRGGRTGELFF
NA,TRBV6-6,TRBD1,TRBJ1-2,TGTGCCAGCAGTTACTCCGGGACAGGGGGTAACACCTTC,CASSYSGTGGNTF
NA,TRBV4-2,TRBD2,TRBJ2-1,TGTGCCAGCAGCCAACGGACTAGCTCGGCCTACAATGAGCAGTTCTTC,CASSQRTSSAYNEQFF
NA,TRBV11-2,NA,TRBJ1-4,TGTGCCAGCAGCTTAGCACAACATAATGAAAAACTGTTTTTT,CASSLAQHNEKLFF
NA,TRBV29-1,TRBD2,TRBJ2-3,TGCAGCGTTGCCGGAACTAGCGAGGCTGATACGCAGTATTTT,CSVAGTSEADTQYF
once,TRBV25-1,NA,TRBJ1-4,TGTGCCAGCAGTGCGAGCAGGGAAAAACTGTTTTTT,CASSASREKLFF
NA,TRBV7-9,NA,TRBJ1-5,TGTGCCAGCAATACGGACTCCAATCAGCCCCAGCATTTT,CASNTDSNQPQHF
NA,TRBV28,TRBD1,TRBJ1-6,TGTGCCAGCAACCTGCTCCAGGGGGTTTCACCCCTCCACTTT,CASNLLQGVSPLHF
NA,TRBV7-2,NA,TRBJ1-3,TGTGCCAGCAGCTTAGTTTCAGGGCGGTCTGGAAACACCATATATTTT,CASSLVSGRSGNTIYF
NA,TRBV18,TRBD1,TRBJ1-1,TGTGCCAGCTCAACTGGGGACAGGTTGACATACACTGAAGCTTTCTTT,CASSTGDRLTYTEAFF
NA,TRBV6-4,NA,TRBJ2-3,TGTGCCAGCAGTGACTCGGGGGGTCTGGTGCCAGATACGCAGTATTTT,CASSDSGGLVPDTQYF
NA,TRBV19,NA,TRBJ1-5,TGTGCCAGTGAACGAGGGAATCAGCCCCAGCATTTT,CASERGNQPQHF
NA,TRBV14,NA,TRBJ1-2,TGTGCCAGCAGCACCGTATATAGTAGTGGCTACACCTTC,CASSTVYSSGYTF
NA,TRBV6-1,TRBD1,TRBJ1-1,TGTGCCAGCAGTGAAAGACAGGGGACTGAAGCTTTCTTT,CASSERQGTEAFF
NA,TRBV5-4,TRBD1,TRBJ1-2,TGTGCCAGCAGCTTCGCGTCCGGACAGGGGAAGGCTGGCTACACCTTC,CASSFASGQGKAGYTF
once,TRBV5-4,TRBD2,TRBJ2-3,TGTGCCAGCAGTTTCGGCGCGGGAGCTCGATCAGATACGCAGTATTTT,CASSFGAGARSDTQYF
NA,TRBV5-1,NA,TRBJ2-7,TGCGCCAGCAGCTTACAGGGTAGCGAGCAGTACTTC,CASSLQGSEQYF
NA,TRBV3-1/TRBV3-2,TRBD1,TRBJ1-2,TGTGCCAGCAGCCTCCTGGGACAGGGGGTCTATGGCTACACCTTC,CASSLLGQGVYGYTF
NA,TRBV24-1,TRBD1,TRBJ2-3,TGTGCCACCAGTGGCAGAGGGGGCCCGACAGATACGCAGTATTTT,CATSGRGGPTDTQYF
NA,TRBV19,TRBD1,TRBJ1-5,TGTGCCAGTAGTACCGACAGGGCGGGCAATCAGCCCCAGCATTTT,CASSTDRAGNQPQHF
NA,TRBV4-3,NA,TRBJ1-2,TGCGCCAGCAGCGAACAGTTATTCTATGGCTACACCTTC,CASSEQLFYGYTF
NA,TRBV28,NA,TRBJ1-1,TGTGCCAGCAGCCAAAACACTGAAGCTTTCTTT,CASSQNTEAFF
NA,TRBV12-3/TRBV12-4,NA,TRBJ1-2,TGTGCCAGCAGTTCCCGACTCCGCTACACCTTC,CASSSRLRYTF
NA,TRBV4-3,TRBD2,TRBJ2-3,TGCGCCAGCAGCCAAGGAGATCGGGAGGGTGATACGCAGTATTTT,CASSQGDREGDTQYF
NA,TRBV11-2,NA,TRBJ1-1,TGTGCCAGCAGCCCTTTAGCGAACACTGAAGCTTTCTTT,CASSPLANTEAFF
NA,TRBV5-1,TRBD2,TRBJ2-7,TGCGCCAGCAGCTTAATAGCGGGAGGCTACGAGCAGTACTTC,CASSLIAGGYEQYF
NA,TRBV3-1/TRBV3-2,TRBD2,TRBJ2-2,TGTGCCAGCAGCCAGAGGACTAGCGGGAACACCGGGGAGCTGTTTTTT,CASSQRTSGNTGELFF
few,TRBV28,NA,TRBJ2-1,TGTGCCAGCCGTCCCCCGCAGACCTACAATGAGCAGTTCTTC,CASRPPQTYNEQFF
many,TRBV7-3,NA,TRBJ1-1,TGTGCCAGCAGCTCATTGGAGAAACTCTCGTGGCCTGAAGCTTTCTTT,CASSSLEKLSWPEAFF
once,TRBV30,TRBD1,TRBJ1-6,TGTGCCTGGAGACATGACAGGGTGGGGTCACCCCTCCACTTT,CAWRHDRVGSPLHF
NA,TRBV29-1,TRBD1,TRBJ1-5,TGCAGCGTTCGGACAGGGAATCAGCCCCAGCATTTT,CSVRTGNQPQHF
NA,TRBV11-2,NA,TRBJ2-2,TGTGCCAGCAGCTTAGTTGCGGGGAACACCGGGGAGCTGTTTTTT,CASSLVAGNTGELFF